This T cell receptor (beta chain) was identified in a study of T cells in Graves' hyperthyroidism and ophthalmopathy. Across the whole study: Sampling of peripheral blood happened at initial diagnosis, prior to any treatment.

RNA transcripts were the template for amplifying TCR beta CDR3 regions. An initial round of RT-PCR targeting the TCR CDR3 relied on the HTBI primer set. TCRdb re-derived calls from the multiplex PCR reads in MiXCR, one entry per CDR3 protein. Here the sample spans more than 600,000 distinct CDR3 sequences, about 15% being singletons. The table lists this clonotype with many counts. V lost 11 bases, J lost 5 bases, and 12 bases lay in between. The CDR3 totals 11 residues. Germline V gene data show CDR1 as SNHLY and CDR2 as FYNNEI. Clinical symptoms, serum thyroxine, TRAb, thyroid ultrasound and orbital computed tomography informed diagnoses.

The source material was blood. The rearrangement uses TRBV2 and TRBJ2-5, with no clear D. The source of this sequence is a man in his late teens or twenties with Graves' hyperthyroidism. CDR3 residues: CAHGVGETQYF. As DNA, the CDR3 is TGTGCCCACGGAGTTGGGGAGACCCAGTACTTC.